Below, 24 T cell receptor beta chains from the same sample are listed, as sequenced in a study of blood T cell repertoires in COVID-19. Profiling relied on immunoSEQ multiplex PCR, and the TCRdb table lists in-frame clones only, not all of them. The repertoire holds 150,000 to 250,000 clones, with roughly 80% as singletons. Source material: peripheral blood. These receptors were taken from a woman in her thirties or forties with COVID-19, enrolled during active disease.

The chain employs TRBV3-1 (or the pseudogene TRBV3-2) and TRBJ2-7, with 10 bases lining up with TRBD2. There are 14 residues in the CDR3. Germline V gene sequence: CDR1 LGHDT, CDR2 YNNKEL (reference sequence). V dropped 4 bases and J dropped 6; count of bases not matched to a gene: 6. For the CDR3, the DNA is TGTGCCAGCAGCCCAGCGGGGGGGCTGTCCGAGCAGTACTTC. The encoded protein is CASSPAGGLSEQYF.

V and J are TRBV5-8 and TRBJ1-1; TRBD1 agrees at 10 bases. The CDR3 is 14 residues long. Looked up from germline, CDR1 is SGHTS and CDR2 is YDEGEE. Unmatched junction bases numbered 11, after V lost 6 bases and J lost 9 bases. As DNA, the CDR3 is TGTGCCAGCATCCAGACAGGGGGCGCGATAAAAGCTTTCTTT. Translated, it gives CASIQTGGAIKAFF.

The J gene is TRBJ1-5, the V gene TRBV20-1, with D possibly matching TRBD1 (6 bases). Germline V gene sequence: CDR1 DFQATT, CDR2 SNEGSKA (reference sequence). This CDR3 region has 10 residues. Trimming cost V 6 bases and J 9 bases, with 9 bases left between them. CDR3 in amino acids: CSAAGVPQHF. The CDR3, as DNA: TGCAGTGCAGCAGGGGTGCCCCAGCATTTT.

CDR3 amino acids: CASSFDRDGYTF. The CDR3 nucleotides are TGTGCCAGCAGTTTCGACAGGGATGGCTACACCTTC. The chain joins TRBV12-3 or TRBV12-4 to TRBJ1-2; 7 bases align to TRBD1. V shed 3 bases and J 6 bases; nucleotides not matched to a gene: 1. The CDR3 loop spans 12 amino acids.

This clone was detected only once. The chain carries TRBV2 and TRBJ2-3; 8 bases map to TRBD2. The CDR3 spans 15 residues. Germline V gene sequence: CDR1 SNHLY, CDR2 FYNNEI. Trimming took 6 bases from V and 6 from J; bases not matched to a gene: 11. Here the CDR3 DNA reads TGTGCCAGCAGCTATACTAGCGGCCTTGGCGATACGCAGTATTTT. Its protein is CASSYTSGLGDTQYF.

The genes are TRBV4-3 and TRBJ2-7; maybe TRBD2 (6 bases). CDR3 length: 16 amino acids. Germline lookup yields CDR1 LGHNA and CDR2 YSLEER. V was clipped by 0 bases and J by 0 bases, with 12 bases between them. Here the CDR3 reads CASSQDWRGGSYEQYF. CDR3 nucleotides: TGCGCCAGCAGCCAAGATTGGCGGGGAGGCTCCTACGAGCAGTACTTC.

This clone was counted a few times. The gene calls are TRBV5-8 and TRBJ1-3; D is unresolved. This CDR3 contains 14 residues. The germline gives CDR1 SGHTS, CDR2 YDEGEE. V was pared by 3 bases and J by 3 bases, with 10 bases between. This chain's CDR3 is CASSSGGGGNTIYF. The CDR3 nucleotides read TGTGCCAGCAGCTCGGGAGGAGGTGGAAACACCATATATTTT.

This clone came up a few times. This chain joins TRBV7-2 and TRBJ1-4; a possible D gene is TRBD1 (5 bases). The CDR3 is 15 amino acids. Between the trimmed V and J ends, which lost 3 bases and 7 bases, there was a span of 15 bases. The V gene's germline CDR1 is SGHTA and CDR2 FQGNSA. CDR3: CASSLRVAGTEKLFF. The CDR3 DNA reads TGTGCCAGCAGCTTGAGGGTCGCGGGGACTGAAAAACTGTTTTTT. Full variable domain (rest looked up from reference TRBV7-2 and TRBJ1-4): GAGVSQSPSNKVTEKGKDVELRCDPISGHTALYWYRQSLGQGLEFLIYFQGNSAPDKSGLPSDRFSAERTGGSVSTLTIQRTQQEDSAVYLCASSLRVAGTEKLFFGSGTQLSVL.

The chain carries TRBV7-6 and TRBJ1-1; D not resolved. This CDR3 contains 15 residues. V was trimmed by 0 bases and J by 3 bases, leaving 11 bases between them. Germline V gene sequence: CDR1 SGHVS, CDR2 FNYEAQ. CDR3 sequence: CASSLAIRGYTEAFF. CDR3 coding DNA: TGTGCCAGCAGCTTAGCGATCCGGGGATACACTGAAGCTTTCTTT.

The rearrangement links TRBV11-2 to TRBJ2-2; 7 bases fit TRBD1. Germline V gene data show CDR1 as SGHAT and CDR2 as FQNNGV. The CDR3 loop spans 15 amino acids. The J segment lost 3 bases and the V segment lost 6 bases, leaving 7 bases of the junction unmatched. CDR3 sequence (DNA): TGTGCCAGCAGTCTTGAGGGGGCGCACACCGGGGAGCTGTTTTTT. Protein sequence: CASSLEGAHTGELFF. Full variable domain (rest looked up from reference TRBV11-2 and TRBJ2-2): EAGVAQSPRYKIIEKRQSVAFWCNPISGHATLYWYQQILGQGPKLLIQFQNNGVVDDSQLPKDRFSAERLKGVDSTLKIQPAKLEDSAVYLCASSLEGAHTGELFFGEGSRLTVL.

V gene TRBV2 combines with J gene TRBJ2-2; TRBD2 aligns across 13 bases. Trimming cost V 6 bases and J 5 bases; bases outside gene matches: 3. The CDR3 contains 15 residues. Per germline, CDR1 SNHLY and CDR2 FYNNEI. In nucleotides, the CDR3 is TGTGCCAGCAGACTAGCGGGGGGGCCTACCGGGGAGCTGTTTTTT. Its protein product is CASRLAGGPTGELFF.

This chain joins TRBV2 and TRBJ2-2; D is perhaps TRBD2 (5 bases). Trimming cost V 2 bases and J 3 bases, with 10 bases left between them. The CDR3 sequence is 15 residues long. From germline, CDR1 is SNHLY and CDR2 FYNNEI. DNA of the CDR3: TGTGCCAGCAGTGAACGGGGATGGGACACCGGGGAGCTGTTTTTT. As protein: CASSERGWDTGELFF.

This CDR3 is CASSLSIAYEQYF. CDR3 in DNA: TGTGCCAGCAGTTTAAGTATAGCCTACGAGCAGTACTTC. This chain links TRBV12-3 or TRBV12-4 with TRBJ2-7, with unresolved D. Trimming removed 2 bases from V and 2 bases from J, with 7 bases in between. This CDR3 has 13 amino acids.

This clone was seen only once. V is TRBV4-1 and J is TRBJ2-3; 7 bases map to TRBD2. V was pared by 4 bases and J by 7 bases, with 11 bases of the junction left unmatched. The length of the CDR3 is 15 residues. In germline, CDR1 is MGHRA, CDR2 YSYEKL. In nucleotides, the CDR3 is TGCGCCAGCAGCCCGCCCCCGCGGGAGACGAATACGCAGTATTTT. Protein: CASSPPPRETNTQYF.

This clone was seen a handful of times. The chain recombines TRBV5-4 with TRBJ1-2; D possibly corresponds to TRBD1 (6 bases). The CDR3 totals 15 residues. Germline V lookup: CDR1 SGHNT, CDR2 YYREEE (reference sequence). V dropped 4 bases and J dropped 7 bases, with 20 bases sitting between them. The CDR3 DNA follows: TGTGCCAGCAGCCCAAGGGCCGGGCCAGGGGTTGGCTACACCTTC. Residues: CASSPRAGPGVGYTF.

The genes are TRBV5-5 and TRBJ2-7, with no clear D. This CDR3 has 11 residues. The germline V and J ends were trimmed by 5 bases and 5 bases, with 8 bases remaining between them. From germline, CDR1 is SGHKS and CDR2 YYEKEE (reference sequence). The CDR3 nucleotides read TGTGCCAGCAGGGGCCGGCACGAGCAGTACTTC. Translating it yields CASRGRHEQYF.

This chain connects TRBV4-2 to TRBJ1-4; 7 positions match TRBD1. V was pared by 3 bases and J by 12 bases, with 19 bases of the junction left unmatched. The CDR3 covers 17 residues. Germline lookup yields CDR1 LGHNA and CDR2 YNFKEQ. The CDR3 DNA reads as TGTGCCAGCAGCCATCCAATACAGGGGACCGGCGGGATGGAACTGTTTTTT. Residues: CASSHPIQGTGGMELFF.

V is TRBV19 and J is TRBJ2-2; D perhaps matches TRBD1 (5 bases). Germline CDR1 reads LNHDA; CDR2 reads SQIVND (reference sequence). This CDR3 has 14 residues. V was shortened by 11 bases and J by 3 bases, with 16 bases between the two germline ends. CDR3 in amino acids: CASSGSGDTGELFF. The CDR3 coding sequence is TGTGCCTCCTCAGGGTCTGGAGACACCGGGGAGCTGTTTTTT. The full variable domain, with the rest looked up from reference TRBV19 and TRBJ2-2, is DGGITQSPKYLFRKEGQNVTLSCEQNLNHDAMYWYRQDPGQGLRLIYYSQIVNDFQKGDIAEGYSVSREKKESFPLTVTSAQKNPTAFYLCASSGSGDTGELFFGEGSRLTVL.

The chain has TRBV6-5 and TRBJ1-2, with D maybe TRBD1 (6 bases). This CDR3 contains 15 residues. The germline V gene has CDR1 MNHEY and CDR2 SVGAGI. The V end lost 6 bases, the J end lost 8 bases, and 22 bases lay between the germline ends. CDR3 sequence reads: CASSTLTGGFRGYTF. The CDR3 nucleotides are TGTGCCAGCAGCACCCTGACAGGAGGTTTTCGAGGCTACACCTTC.

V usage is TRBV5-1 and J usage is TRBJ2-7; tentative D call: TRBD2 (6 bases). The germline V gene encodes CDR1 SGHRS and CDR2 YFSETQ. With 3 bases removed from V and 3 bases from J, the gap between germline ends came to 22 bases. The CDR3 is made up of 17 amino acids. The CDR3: CASSYSKNSPSDYEQYF. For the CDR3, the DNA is TGCGCCAGCAGCTATTCTAAAAATTCCCCTAGCGACTACGAGCAGTACTTC.

This CDR3 is CASSGWPPRGGRSSYEQYF. The CDR3 DNA is TGTGCCAGCAGCGGGTGGCCACCGCGGGGGGGCCGTAGCTCCTACGAGCAGTACTTC. The V and J genes are TRBV21-1 and TRBJ2-7; the table's D call, TRBD2, has no DNA check behind it. TRBV21-1 is termed a pseudogene. The CDR3 sequence is 19 residues long.

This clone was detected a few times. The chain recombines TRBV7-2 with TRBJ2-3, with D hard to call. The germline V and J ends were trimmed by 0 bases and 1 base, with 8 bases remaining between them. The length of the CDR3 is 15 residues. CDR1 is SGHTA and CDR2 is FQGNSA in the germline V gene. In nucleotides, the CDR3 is TGTGCCAGCAGCTTAGCCCTAGTGCGCACAGATACGCAGTATTTT. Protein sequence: CASSLALVRTDTQYF.

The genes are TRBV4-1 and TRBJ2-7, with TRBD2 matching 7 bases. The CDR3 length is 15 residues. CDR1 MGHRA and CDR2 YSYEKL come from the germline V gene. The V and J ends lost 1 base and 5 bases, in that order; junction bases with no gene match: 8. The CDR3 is CASSQVGGIIDEQYF. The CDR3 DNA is TGCGCCAGCAGCCAAGTCGGGGGGATTATCGACGAGCAGTACTTC.

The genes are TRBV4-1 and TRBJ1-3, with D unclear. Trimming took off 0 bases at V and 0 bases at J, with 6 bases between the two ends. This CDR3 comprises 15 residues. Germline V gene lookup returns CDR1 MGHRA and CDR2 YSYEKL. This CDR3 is CASSQDPGSGNTIYF. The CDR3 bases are TGCGCCAGCAGCCAAGATCCCGGCTCTGGAAACACCATATATTTT.